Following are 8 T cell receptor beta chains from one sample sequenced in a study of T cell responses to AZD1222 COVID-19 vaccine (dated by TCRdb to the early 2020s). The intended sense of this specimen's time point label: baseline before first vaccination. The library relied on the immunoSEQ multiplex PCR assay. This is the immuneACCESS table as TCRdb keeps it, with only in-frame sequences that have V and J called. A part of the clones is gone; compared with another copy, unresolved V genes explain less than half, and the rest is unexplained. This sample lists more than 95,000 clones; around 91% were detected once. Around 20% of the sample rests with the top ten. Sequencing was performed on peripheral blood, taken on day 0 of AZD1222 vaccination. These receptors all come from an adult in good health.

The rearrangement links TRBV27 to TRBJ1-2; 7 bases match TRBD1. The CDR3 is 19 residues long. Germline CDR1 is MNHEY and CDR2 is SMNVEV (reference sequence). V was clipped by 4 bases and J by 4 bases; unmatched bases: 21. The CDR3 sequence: CASSSTGDLLRTMAYGYTF. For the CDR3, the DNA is TGTGCCAGCAGTTCCACAGGGGACTTATTAAGGACTATGGCCTATGGCTACACCTTC.

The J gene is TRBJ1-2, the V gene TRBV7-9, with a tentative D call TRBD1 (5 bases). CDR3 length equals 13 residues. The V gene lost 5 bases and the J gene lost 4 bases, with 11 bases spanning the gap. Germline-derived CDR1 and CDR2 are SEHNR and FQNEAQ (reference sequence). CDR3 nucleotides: TGTGCCAGCAGCGCCAGGGTGGGCTATGGCTACACCTTC. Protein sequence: CASSARVGYGYTF. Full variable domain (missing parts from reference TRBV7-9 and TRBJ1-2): DTGVSQNPRHKITKRGQNVTFRCDPISEHNRLYWYRQTLGQGPEFLTYFQNEAQLEKSRLLSDRFSAERPKGSFSTLEIQRTEQGDSAMYLCASSARVGYGYTFGSGTRLTVV.

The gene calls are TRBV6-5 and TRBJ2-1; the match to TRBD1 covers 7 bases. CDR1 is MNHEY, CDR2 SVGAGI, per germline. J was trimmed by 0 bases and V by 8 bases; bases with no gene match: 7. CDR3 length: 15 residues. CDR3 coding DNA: TGTGCCAGCTGGACAGGCGGCGGCTCCTACAATGAGCAGTTCTTC. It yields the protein CASWTGGGSYNEQFF.

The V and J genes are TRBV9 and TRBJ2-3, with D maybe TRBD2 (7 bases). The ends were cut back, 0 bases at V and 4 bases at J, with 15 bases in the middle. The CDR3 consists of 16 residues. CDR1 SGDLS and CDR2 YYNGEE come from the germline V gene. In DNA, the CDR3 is TGTGCCAGCAGCGTAGAGAGTGGGGGGGCAGCAGATACGCAGTATTTT. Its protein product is CASSVESGGAADTQYF.

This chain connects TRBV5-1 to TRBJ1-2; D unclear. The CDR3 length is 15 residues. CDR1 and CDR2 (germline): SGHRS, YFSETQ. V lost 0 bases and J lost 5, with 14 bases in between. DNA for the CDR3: TGCGCCAGCAGCTTGGCGGTGGATTACCTTTATGGCTACACCTTC. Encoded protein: CASSLAVDYLYGYTF.

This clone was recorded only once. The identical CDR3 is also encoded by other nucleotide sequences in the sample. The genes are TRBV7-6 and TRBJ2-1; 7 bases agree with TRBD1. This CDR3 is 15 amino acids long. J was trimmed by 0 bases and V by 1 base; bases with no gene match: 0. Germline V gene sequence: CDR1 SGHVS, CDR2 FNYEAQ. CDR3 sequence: CASSLGQGSYNEQFF. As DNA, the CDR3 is TGTGCCAGCAGCTTAGGACAGGGCTCCTACAATGAGCAGTTCTTC. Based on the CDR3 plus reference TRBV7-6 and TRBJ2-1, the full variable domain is GAGVSQSPRYKVTKRGQDVALRCDPISGHVSLYWYRQALGQGPEFLTYFNYEAQQDKSGLPNDRFSAERPEGSISTLTIQRTEQRDSAMYRCASSLGQGSYNEQFFGPGTRLTVL.

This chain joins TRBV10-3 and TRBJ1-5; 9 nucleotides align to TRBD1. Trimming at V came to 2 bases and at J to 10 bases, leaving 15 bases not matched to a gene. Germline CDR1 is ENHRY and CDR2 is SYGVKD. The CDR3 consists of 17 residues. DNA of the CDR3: TGTGCCATCAGTGAGCCTAGTCCGGGACAGGGTTCCTTACCCCAGCATTTT. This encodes CAISEPSPGQGSLPQHF.

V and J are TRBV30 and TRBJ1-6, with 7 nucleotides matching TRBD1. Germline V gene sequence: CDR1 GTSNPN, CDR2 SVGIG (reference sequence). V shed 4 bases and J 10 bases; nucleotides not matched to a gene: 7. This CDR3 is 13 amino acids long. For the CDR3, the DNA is TGTGCCTGGAACGAAGTAGGGGGCTCACCCCTCCACTTT. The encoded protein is CAWNEVGGSPLHF. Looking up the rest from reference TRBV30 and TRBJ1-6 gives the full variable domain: SQTIHQWPATLVQPVGSPLSLECTVEGTSNPNLYWYRQAAGRGLQLLFYSVGIGQISSEVPQNLSASRPQDRQFILSSKKLLLSDSGFYLCAWNEVGGSPLHFGNGTRLTVT.